This T cell receptor (beta chain) appears in the sequencing data of a study of T-cell reconstitution after alpha-beta-depleted transplantation in children. This sample's TCRbeta library carried unique molecular identifier barcodes. MiXCR, applied by TCRdb to the PCR reads, yields one record per CDR3 protein. In the table there are more than 20,000 distinct CDR3 sequences, around 9.9% of which are singletons. The ends lost 8 bases at V and 5 bases at J; junction bases unmatched: 9. Per germline, CDR1 MNHEY and CDR2 SMNVEV (reference sequence). This CDR3 region has 14 residues. This clonotype has ten or more counts.

This receptor was identified in a human donor who donated a stem cell graft to a child with chronic granulomatous disease. This chain connects TRBV27 to TRBJ2-1; 7 bases align to TRBD2. The sequencing used PBMCs from the stem cell graft donor, collected from the stem cell graft. CDR3 amino acids: CASSTPGLNNEQFF. The CDR3 DNA reads TGTGCCAGCTCTACGCCGGGACTAAACAATGAGCAGTTCTTC.